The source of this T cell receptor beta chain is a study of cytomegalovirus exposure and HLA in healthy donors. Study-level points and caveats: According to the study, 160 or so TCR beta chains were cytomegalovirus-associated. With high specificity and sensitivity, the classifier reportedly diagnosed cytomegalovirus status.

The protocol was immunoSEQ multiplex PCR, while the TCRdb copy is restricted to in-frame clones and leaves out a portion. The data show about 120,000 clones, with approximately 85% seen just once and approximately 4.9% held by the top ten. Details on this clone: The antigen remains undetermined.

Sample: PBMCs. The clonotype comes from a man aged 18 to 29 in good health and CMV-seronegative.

The CDR3: CASSVGGGAETQYF. As DNA, the CDR3 is TGTGCCAGCAGCGTAGGCGGGGGGGCGGAGACCCAGTACTTC. The chain links TRBV9 to TRBJ2-5; 9 positions match TRBD2. The germline V gene has CDR1 SGDLS and CDR2 YYNGEE. The CDR3 spans 14 residues. V was clipped by 0 bases and J by 5 bases; unmatched bases: 2.